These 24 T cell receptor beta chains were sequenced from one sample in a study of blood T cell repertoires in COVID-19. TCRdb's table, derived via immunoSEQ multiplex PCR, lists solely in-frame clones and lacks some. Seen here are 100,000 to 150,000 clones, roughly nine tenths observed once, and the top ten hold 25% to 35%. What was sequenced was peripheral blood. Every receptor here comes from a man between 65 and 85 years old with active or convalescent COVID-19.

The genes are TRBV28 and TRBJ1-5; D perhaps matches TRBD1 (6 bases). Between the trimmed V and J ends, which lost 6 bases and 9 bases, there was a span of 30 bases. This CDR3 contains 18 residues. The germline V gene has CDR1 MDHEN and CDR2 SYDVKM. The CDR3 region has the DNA TGTGCCAGCAGCACCCCGGGGGGGGCGTACGGGGGAATCGGGCCCCAGCATTTT. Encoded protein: CASSTPGGAYGGIGPQHF.

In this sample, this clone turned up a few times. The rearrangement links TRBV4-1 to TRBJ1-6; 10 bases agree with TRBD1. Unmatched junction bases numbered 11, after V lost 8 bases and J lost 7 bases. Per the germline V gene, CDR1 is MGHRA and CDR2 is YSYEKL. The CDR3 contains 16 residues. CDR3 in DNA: TGCGCCAGCTCCCCGGCGAGGACAGGGGGAAATTCACCCCTCCACTTT. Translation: CASSPARTGGNSPLHF.

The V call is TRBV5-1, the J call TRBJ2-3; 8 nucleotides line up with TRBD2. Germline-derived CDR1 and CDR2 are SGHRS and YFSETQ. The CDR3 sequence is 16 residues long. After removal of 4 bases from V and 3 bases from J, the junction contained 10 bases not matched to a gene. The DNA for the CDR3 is TGCGCCAGCAGCCGCCCTGACGGGGGGGGTACAGATACGCAGTATTTT. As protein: CASSRPDGGGTDTQYF. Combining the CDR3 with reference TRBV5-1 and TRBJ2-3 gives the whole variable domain KAGVTQTPRYLIKTRGQQVTLSCSPISGHRSVSWYQQTPGQGLQFLFEYFSETQRNKGNFPGRFSGRQFSNSRSEMNVSTLELGDSALYLCASSRPDGGGTDTQYFGPGTRLTVL.

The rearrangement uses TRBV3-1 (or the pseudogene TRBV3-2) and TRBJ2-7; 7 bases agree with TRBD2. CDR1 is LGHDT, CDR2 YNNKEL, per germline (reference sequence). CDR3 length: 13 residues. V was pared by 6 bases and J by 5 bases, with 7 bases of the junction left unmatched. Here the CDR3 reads CASSRGGLDEQYF. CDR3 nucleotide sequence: TGTGCCAGCAGTCGGGGAGGGTTGGACGAGCAGTACTTC.

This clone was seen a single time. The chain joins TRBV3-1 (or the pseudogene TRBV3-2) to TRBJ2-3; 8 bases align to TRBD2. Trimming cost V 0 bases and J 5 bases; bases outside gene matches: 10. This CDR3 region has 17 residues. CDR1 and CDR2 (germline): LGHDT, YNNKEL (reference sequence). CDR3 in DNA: TGTGCCAGCAGCCAAGAGTCCCTAGCGGGTGGCAAAGATACGCAGTATTTT. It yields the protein CASSQESLAGGKDTQYF.

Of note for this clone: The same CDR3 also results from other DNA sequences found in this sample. The CDR3 nucleotides are TGTGCCAGCAGCTTACCGGGAAACTATGGCTACACCTTC. Protein: CASSLPGNYGYTF. V and J are TRBV7-9 and TRBJ1-2; D remains ambiguous. Between the trimmed V and J ends, which lost 2 bases and 2 bases, there was a span of 6 bases. CDR1 and CDR2 from the germline V gene are SEHNR and FQNEAQ (reference sequence). This CDR3 is built from 13 residues.

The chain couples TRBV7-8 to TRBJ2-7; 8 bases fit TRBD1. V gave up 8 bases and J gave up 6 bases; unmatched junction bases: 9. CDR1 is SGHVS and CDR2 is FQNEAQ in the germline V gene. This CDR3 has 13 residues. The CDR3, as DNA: TGTGCCAGCCGGACCAGGGGGCCTTCCGAGCAGTACTTC. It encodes CASRTRGPSEQYF.

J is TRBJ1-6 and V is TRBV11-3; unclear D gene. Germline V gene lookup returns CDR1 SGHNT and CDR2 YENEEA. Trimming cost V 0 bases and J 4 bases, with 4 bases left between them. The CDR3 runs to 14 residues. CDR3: CASSLDSYNSPLHF. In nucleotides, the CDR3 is TGTGCCAGCAGCTTAGACAGTTATAATTCACCCCTCCACTTT.

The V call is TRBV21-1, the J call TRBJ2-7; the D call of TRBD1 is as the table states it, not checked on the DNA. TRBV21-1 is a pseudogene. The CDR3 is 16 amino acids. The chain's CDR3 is CASSRQFTWFGYEQYF. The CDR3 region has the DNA TGTGCCAGCAGCAGACAATTCACCTGGTTTGGCTACGAGCAGTACTTC.

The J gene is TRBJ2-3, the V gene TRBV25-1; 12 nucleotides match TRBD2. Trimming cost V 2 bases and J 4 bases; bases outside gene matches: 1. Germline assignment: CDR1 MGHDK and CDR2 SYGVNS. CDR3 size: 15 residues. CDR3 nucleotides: TGTGCCAGCAGTGAAGGACTAGCGGGATCAGATACGCAGTATTTT. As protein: CASSEGLAGSDTQYF.

CDR3 loop: CASRTGGDYGYTF. DNA of the CDR3: TGTGCCAGCAGGACAGGGGGCGACTATGGCTACACCTTC. The chain couples TRBV2 to TRBJ1-2; 10 positions match TRBD1. Trimming cost V 6 bases and J 3 bases; bases outside gene matches: 1. CDR3 length: 13 residues. CDR1 and CDR2 (germline): SNHLY, FYNNEI. The variable domain in full, with the rest retrieved from reference TRBV2 and TRBJ1-2, is EPEVTQTPSHQVTQMGQEVILRCVPISNHLYFYWYRQILGQKVEFLVSFYNNEISEKSEIFDDQFSVERPDGSNFTLKIRSTKLEDSAMYFCASRTGGDYGYTFGSGTRLTVV.

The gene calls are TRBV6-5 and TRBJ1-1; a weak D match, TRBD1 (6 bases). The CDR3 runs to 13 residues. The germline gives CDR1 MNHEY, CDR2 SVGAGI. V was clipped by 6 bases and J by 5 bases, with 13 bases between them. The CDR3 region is CASSPLTGTEAFF. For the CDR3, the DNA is TGTGCCAGCAGCCCGTTAACAGGGACTGAAGCTTTCTTT.

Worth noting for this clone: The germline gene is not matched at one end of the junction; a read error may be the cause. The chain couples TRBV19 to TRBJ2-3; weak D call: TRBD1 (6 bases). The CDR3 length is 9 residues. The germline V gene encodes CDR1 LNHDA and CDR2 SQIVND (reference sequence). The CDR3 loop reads CASSTDRNF. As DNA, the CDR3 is TGTGCCAGTAGTACAGACAGGAACTTT.

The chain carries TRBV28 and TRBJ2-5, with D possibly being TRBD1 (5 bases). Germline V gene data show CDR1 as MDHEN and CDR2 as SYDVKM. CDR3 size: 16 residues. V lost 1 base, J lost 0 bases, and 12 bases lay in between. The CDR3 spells CASSLYGQGYQETQYF. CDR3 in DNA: TGTGCCAGCAGTTTATACGGTCAGGGATACCAAGAGACCCAGTACTTC. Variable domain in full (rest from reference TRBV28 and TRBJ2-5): DVKVTQSSRYLVKRTGEKVFLECVQDMDHENMFWYRQDPGLGLRLIYFSYDVKMKEKGDIPEGYSVSREKKERFSLILESASTNQTSMYLCASSLYGQGYQETQYFGPGTRLLVL.

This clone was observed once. Written as DNA, the CDR3 is TGTGCCAGCAGCTTGGGGAGGGGGCGAGAGCAGTTCTTC. It encodes CASSLGRGREQFF. This rearrangement joins TRBV5-8 to TRBJ2-1; D perhaps matches TRBD1 (7 bases). V was clipped by 0 bases and J by 10 bases, with 11 bases between them. CDR1 and CDR2 (germline): SGHTS, YDEGEE. The CDR3 consists of 13 residues.

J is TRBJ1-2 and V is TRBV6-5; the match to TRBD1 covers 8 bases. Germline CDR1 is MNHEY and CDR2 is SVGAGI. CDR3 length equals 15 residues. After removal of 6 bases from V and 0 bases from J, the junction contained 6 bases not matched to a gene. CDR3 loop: CASSRDRNPNYGYTF. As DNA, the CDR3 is TGTGCCAGCAGCCGGGACAGGAACCCTAACTATGGCTACACCTTC.

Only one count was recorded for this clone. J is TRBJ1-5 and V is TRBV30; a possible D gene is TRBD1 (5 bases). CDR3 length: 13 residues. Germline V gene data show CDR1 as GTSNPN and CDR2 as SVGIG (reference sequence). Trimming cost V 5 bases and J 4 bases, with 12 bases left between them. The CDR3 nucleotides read TGTGCCTGGGCGACGGGGGAGAATCAGCCCCAGCATTTT. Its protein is CAWATGENQPQHF.

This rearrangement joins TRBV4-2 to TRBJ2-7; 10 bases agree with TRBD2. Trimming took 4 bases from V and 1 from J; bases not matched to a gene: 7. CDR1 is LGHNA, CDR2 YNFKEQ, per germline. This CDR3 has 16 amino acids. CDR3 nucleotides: TGTGCCAGCAGCCCTCAAACTAGCGGGACTTCCTACGAGCAGTACTTC. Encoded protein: CASSPQTSGTSYEQYF.

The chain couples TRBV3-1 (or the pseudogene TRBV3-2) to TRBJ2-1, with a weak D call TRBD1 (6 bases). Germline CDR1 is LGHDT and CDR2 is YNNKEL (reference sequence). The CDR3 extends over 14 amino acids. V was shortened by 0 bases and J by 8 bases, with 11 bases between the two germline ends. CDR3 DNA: TGTGCCAGCAGCCAAGATATTCCAGGGGATGAGCAGTTCTTC. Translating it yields CASSQDIPGDEQFF.

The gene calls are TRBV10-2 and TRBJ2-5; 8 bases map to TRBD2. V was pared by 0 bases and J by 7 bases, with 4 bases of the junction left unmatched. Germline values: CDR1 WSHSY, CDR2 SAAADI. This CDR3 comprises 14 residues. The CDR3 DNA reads TGCGCCAGCAGTGAGTCTAATAGCGGGACGACCCAGTACTTC. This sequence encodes CASSESNSGTTQYF.

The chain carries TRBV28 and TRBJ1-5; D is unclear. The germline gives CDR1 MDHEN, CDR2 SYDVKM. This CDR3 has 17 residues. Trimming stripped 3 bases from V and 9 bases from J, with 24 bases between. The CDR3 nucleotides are TGTGCCAGCAGTTTTGGTGTGGCGGGATCTAGGTTGCGGCCCCAGCATTTT. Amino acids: CASSFGVAGSRLRPQHF.

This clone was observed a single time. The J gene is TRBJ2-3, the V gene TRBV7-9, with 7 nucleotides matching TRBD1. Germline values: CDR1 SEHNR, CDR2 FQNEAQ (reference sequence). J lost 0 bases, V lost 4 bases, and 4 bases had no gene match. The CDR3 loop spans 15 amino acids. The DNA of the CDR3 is TGTGCCAGCAGCTCGAGGGGGCCTAGCACAGATACGCAGTATTTT. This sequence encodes CASSSRGPSTDTQYF.

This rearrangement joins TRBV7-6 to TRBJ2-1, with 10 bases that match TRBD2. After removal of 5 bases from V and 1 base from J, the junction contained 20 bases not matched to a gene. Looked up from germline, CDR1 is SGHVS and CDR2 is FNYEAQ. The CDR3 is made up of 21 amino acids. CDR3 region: CASSSSGETHKTSGSYNEQFF. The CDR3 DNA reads TGTGCCAGCAGCAGTTCGGGGGAAACCCACAAGACTAGCGGGTCCTACAATGAGCAGTTCTTC. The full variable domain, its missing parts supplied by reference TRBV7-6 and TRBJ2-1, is GAGVSQSPRYKVTKRGQDVALRCDPISGHVSLYWYRQALGQGPEFLTYFNYEAQQDKSGLPNDRFSAERPEGSISTLTIQRTEQRDSAMYRCASSSSGETHKTSGSYNEQFFGPGTRLTVL.

The CDR3 region is CASSLPLAGGPDEQFF. For the CDR3, the DNA is TGCGCCAGCAGCTTGCCACTAGCGGGAGGGCCAGATGAGCAGTTCTTC. This chain links TRBV5-1 with TRBJ2-1; 13 bases fit TRBD2. The junction had 6 bases not matched to a gene; V was cut back by 1 base and J by 8 bases. Germline CDR1 SGHRS, CDR2 YFSETQ. The CDR3 has 16 residues.